The 15 T cell receptor beta chains reported below all come from one sample, sequenced in a study of T cell responses to AZD1222 COVID-19 vaccine. The assay was immunoSEQ multiplex PCR, and TCRdb's table has in-frame clones only and misses some. Of some 150,000 clones listed, more than 80% are singletons. This specimen was peripheral blood, taken on day 0 of MenACWY control vaccination. These receptors all come from an adult in good health.

The V gene is TRBV5-1, the J gene TRBJ1-1, with 9 bases that match TRBD1. V shed 0 bases, J shed 4 bases, and the junction held 7 bases outside the gene matches. CDR1 and CDR2 (germline): SGHRS, YFSETQ. The CDR3 runs 16 residues. The CDR3 region is CASSLEGTGRSTEAFF. For the CDR3, the DNA is TGCGCCAGCAGCTTGGAAGGGACAGGGAGGTCCACTGAAGCTTTCTTT. Using reference TRBV5-1 and TRBJ1-1 for the parts outside the CDR3, the full variable domain is KAGVTQTPRYLIKTRGQQVTLSCSPISGHRSVSWYQQTPGQGLQFLFEYFSETQRNKGNFPGRFSGRQFSNSRSEMNVSTLELGDSALYLCASSLEGTGRSTEAFFGQGTRLTVV.

CDR3 nucleotides: TGTGCCAGCAGCCAAGCTGGGACTAGCGACATCTACGAGCAGTACTTC. Translation: CASSQAGTSDIYEQYF. The V gene is TRBV4-2, the J gene TRBJ2-7, with TRBD2 matching 10 bases. J gave up 3 bases and V 1 base, and 6 bases lay outside the gene matches. Germline CDR1 LGHNA, CDR2 YNFKEQ. The CDR3 has 16 amino acids.

V usage is TRBV3-1 (or the pseudogene TRBV3-2) and J usage is TRBJ1-6, with TRBD1 matching 7 bases. Looked up from germline, CDR1 is LGHDT and CDR2 is YNNKEL (reference sequence). The CDR3 length is 18 residues. Germline trimming cut 4 bases from V and 1 base from J; bases unmatched to any gene: 10. The CDR3 bases are TGTGCCAGCAGCCCGACAGGGTGGGACACTTCCTATAATTCACCCCTCCACTTT. Its translation is CASSPTGWDTSYNSPLHF.

The V gene is TRBV20-1, the J gene TRBJ1-5; D gene ambiguous. The ends were cut back, 3 bases at V and 9 bases at J, with 18 bases in the middle. Germline V gene lookup returns CDR1 DFQATT and CDR2 SNEGSKA (reference sequence). This CDR3 spans 14 amino acids. The CDR3 is CSASEAGLATPQHF. The CDR3 region has the DNA TGCAGTGCTAGTGAGGCGGGATTGGCGACGCCCCAGCATTTT.

The V call is TRBV27, the J call TRBJ2-5; tentative D call: TRBD2 (6 bases). CDR1 is MNHEY and CDR2 is SMNVEV in the germline V gene (reference sequence). V was pared by 3 bases and J by 2 bases, with 10 bases between. This CDR3 region has 14 residues. The CDR3 DNA sequence: TGTGCCAGCAGTTTTACGGGGGATCAAGAGACCCAGTACTTC. Its translation is CASSFTGDQETQYF.

This clone was counted a single time. The chain is built from TRBV6-5 and TRBJ1-5; weak D call: TRBD1 (5 bases). Trimming took off 2 bases at V and 7 bases at J, with 12 bases between the two ends. Germline-derived CDR1 and CDR2 are MNHEY and SVGAGI. The CDR3 consists of 14 residues. This chain's CDR3 is CASSYGQGRQPQHF. CDR3 nucleotides: TGTGCCAGCAGTTACGGGCAGGGTAGGCAGCCCCAGCATTTT.

The chain recombines TRBV5-6 with TRBJ1-6; D uncertain. Germline-derived CDR1 and CDR2 are SGHDT and YYEEEE. V shed 1 base and J shed 8 bases, with 4 bases lying between them. The CDR3 has 12 amino acids. CDR3 region: CASSLFDSPLHF. The DNA for the CDR3 is TGTGCCAGCAGCTTGTTCGATTCACCCCTCCACTTT.

The rearrangement joins TRBV5-1 to TRBJ1-1; TRBD1 might be the D (5 bases). Per germline, CDR1 SGHRS and CDR2 YFSETQ. The CDR3 totals 11 residues. Trimming left V 2 bases short and J 8 bases short, with 7 bases between. In DNA, the CDR3 is TGCGCCAGCAGCTTCGGGACGGAAGCTTTCTTT. Translated: CASSFGTEAFF.

The chain carries TRBV7-3 and TRBJ1-1; maybe TRBD1 (6 bases). Trimming stripped 0 bases from V and 4 bases from J, with 21 bases between. This CDR3 contains 18 residues. The germline CDR1 and CDR2 sequences are SGHTA and FQGTGA. The CDR3 loop reads CASSLTASMLKGGTEAFF. The CDR3 coding sequence is TGTGCCAGCAGCTTAACGGCGTCGATGCTCAAGGGGGGCACTGAAGCTTTCTTT.

V and J are TRBV25-1 and TRBJ1-1, with 12 bases aligning to TRBD1. The CDR3 totals 16 residues. After removal of 1 base from V and 10 bases from J, the junction contained 10 bases not matched to a gene. Germline V gene sequence: CDR1 MGHDK, CDR2 SYGVNS. Here the CDR3 reads CASSELEGQGARGAFF. The CDR3 DNA follows: TGTGCCAGCAGTGAATTAGAGGGACAGGGGGCGAGGGGAGCTTTCTTT.

V gene TRBV7-2 combines with J gene TRBJ1-1; D unclear. V lost 2 bases, J lost 9 bases, and 13 bases lay in between. This CDR3 contains 13 residues. The V gene's germline CDR1 is SGHTA and CDR2 FQGNSA. This CDR3 is CASSLRADPKAFF. The CDR3 bases are TGTGCCAGCAGCTTACGGGCCGACCCCAAAGCTTTCTTT.

The CDR3 region has the DNA TGTGCCAGCAGCTATGGCAGAGATCAGCCCCAGCATTTT. Translated, it gives CASSYGRDQPQHF. V is TRBV27 and J is TRBJ1-5; no clear D. V lost 6 bases to trimming and J lost 5 bases, with 11 bases between them. This CDR3 has 13 amino acids. The germline CDR1 and CDR2 sequences are MNHEY and SMNVEV (reference sequence).

J is TRBJ1-2 and V is TRBV5-8; a possible D gene is TRBD1 (5 bases). Trimming cost V 4 bases and J 8 bases, with 15 bases left between them. Germline V gene sequence: CDR1 SGHTS, CDR2 YDEGEE. The CDR3 length is 13 residues. In DNA form, the CDR3 reads TGTGCCAGCAGCCTACCTAGGACACACGGCTACACCTTC. This sequence encodes CASSLPRTHGYTF.

This clone is a singleton in its sample. Other DNA sequences in the sample encode the same CDR3. The rearrangement joins TRBV2 to TRBJ1-2; D possibly corresponds to TRBD1 (6 bases). CDR1 and CDR2 (germline): SNHLY, FYNNEI. V dropped 0 bases and J dropped 4 bases, with 9 bases sitting between them. This CDR3 spans 14 amino acids. In DNA, the CDR3 is TGTGCCAGCAGTGAAGCCGGGGGGCCCTATGGCTACACCTTC. Translated, it gives CASSEAGGPYGYTF.

This clone was recorded a few times. This rearrangement joins TRBV2 to TRBJ2-1; 7 bases line up with TRBD2. The ends lost 4 bases at V and 7 bases at J; junction bases unmatched: 4. The CDR3 has 13 residues. Germline V gene sequence: CDR1 SNHLY, CDR2 FYNNEI. CDR3 sequence (DNA): TGTGCCAGCAGTGTTCAGGGAGGGAATGAGCAGTTCTTC. This translates into CASSVQGGNEQFF.